These 16 T cell receptor beta chains came from one sample sequenced in a study of persistence of HIV-infected CD4 T cells. The immunoSEQ assay was version 4, run in survey mode. TCRdb keeps only in-frame clones here, not all; method: immunoSEQ multiplex PCR. Of 45,000 or so clones in the sample, just under 90% were seen once. This nonspecific control used anti-CD3/anti-CD28 bead stimulation of CD4+ T cells. Responding CD4+ T cells were sorted by upregulation of both CD40 ligand and CD69. For these TCRs, the target antigens are not known. The source material was CD4+ T cells sorted from PBMCs after roughly 20-hour stimulation, sampled from a patient who received antiretroviral therapy. All receptors come from an adult woman with HIV who was CMV-seropositive.

This clone was seen once. V usage is TRBV9 and J usage is TRBJ2-3, with a weak D call TRBD2 (5 bases). The CDR3 is made up of 15 amino acids. The V gene lost 0 bases and the J gene lost 5 bases, with 13 bases spanning the gap. Germline-derived CDR1 and CDR2 are SGDLS and YYNGEE. CDR3 sequence: CASSVDRLAQDTQYF. For the CDR3, the DNA is TGTGCCAGCAGCGTAGATCGGCTAGCCCAAGATACGCAGTATTTT.

J is TRBJ1-5 and V is TRBV19; tentative D call: TRBD1 (5 bases). CDR3 size: 14 residues. Trimming stripped 5 bases from V and 7 bases from J, with 15 bases between. Germline CDR1 LNHDA, CDR2 SQIVND (reference sequence). For the CDR3, the DNA is TGTGCCAGTAGTCCTCAGTCAGGGTACCAGCCCCAGCATTTT. Its protein product is CASSPQSGYQPQHF. Using reference TRBV19 and TRBJ1-5 for the parts outside the CDR3, the full variable domain is DGGITQSPKYLFRKEGQNVTLSCEQNLNHDAMYWYRQDPGQGLRLIYYSQIVNDFQKGDIAEGYSVSREKKESFPLTVTSAQKNPTAFYLCASSPQSGYQPQHFGDGTRLSIL.

The rearrangement uses TRBV30 and TRBJ1-1, with D maybe TRBD1 (5 bases). The CDR3 runs to 13 residues. Germline assignment: CDR1 GTSNPN and CDR2 SVGIG (reference sequence). Trimming cost V 2 bases and J 1 base, with 8 bases left between them. CDR3 DNA sequence: TGTGCCTGGAGTTTTAGGGGGAACACTGAAGCTTTCTTT. It translates to CAWSFRGNTEAFF. Combining the CDR3 with reference TRBV30 and TRBJ1-1 gives the whole variable domain SQTIHQWPATLVQPVGSPLSLECTVEGTSNPNLYWYRQAAGRGLQLLFYSVGIGQISSEVPQNLSASRPQDRQFILSSKKLLLSDSGFYLCAWSFRGNTEAFFGQGTRLTVV.

This clone was picked up a small number of times. This chain connects TRBV2 to TRBJ1-2, with D maybe TRBD1 (6 bases). The CDR3 is made up of 14 amino acids. Germline CDR1 SNHLY, CDR2 FYNNEI. Trimming removed 6 bases from V and 3 bases from J, with 14 bases in between. The CDR3 here is CASSYTDRHYGYTF. As DNA, the CDR3 is TGTGCCAGCAGCTATACGGACAGACACTATGGCTACACCTTC. Variable domain in full (rest from reference TRBV2 and TRBJ1-2): EPEVTQTPSHQVTQMGQEVILRCVPISNHLYFYWYRQILGQKVEFLVSFYNNEISEKSEIFDDQFSVERPDGSNFTLKIRSTKLEDSAMYFCASSYTDRHYGYTFGSGTRLTVV.

The chain is built from TRBV30 and TRBJ1-2, with D possibly being TRBD1 (5 bases). V dropped 1 base and J dropped 7 bases, with 13 bases sitting between them. The CDR3 has 13 amino acids. Germline loops: CDR1 GTSNPN, CDR2 SVGIG (reference sequence). Written as DNA, the CDR3 is TGTGCCTGGAGTGCCAATCGACAGACTGGCTACACCTTC. It yields the protein CAWSANRQTGYTF.

V and J are TRBV14 and TRBJ2-5; TRBD2 is a possible D gene (7 bases). V lost 4 bases to trimming and J lost 7 bases, with 16 bases between them. The CDR3 runs to 14 residues. Germline V CDR1 and CDR2: SGHDN, FVKESK. The CDR3 spells CASSPLGGAGTQYF. CDR3 in DNA: TGTGCCAGCAGCCCCTTAGGGGGGGCCGGGACCCAGTACTTC.

The chain uses TRBV28 and TRBJ2-1; D could derive from TRBD1 or TRBD2 (6 bases each). CDR1 and CDR2 (germline): MDHEN, SYDVKM. V was clipped by 10 bases and J by 6 bases, with 19 bases between them. The CDR3 is made up of 14 amino acids. The DNA for the CDR3 is TGTGCCACCCGATTGGGGGGCTCTGGCAATGAGCAGTTCTTC. This sequence encodes CATRLGGSGNEQFF.

This chain uses TRBV7-8 with TRBJ2-7, with 9 bases fitting TRBD2. V lost 1 base and J lost 9; bases outside the gene matches: 7. The CDR3 length is 14 residues. From germline, CDR1 is SGHVS and CDR2 FQNEAQ. CDR3 region: CASSLGLAEAGQYF. The CDR3 nucleotides read TGTGCCAGCAGCTTAGGACTAGCGGAGGCCGGGCAGTACTTC.

The chain links TRBV20-1 to TRBJ2-5, with 7 bases identical to TRBD1. Germline V CDR1 and CDR2: DFQATT, SNEGSKA (reference sequence). CDR3 length equals 16 residues. With V trimmed by 3 bases and J by 1 base, 11 bases remained unmatched. The chain's CDR3 is CSASPFQGQIQETQYF. CDR3 nucleotide sequence: TGCAGTGCTAGTCCCTTCCAGGGACAGATCCAAGAGACCCAGTACTTC.

The rearrangement links TRBV7-3 to TRBJ1-1, with no clear D. CDR1 is SGHTA and CDR2 is FQGTGA in the germline V gene. The CDR3 covers 13 residues. V lost 5 bases and J lost 6, with 13 bases in between. Written as DNA, the CDR3 is TGTGCCAGCAGCCCCCGCTTTGGGGCTGAAGCTTTCTTT. This sequence encodes CASSPRFGAEAFF.

The rearrangement uses TRBV4-3 and TRBJ2-5; D is uncertain. The CDR3 has 13 residues. Per the germline V gene, CDR1 is LGHNA and CDR2 is YSLEER. V lost 2 bases and J 3 bases, leaving 7 bases between the germline ends. CDR3 residues: CASSQHQKETQYF. The CDR3 DNA follows: TGCGCCAGCAGCCAACACCAAAAAGAGACCCAGTACTTC.

V gene TRBV7-3 combines with J gene TRBJ2-1, with 8 positions matching TRBD2. The CDR3 is 16 residues long. Per germline, CDR1 SGHTA and CDR2 FQGTGA. The trim removed 2 bases at V and 7 bases at J, leaving 10 bases unmatched. DNA for the CDR3: TGTGCCAGCAGCTTATTAGCGCGGGGGGCGGGAAATGAGCAGTTCTTC. Its protein product is CASSLLARGAGNEQFF.

The chain links TRBV11-3 to TRBJ2-1; TRBD2 matches at 13 bases. This CDR3 has 17 amino acids. After removal of 1 base from V and 3 bases from J, the junction contained 3 bases not matched to a gene. Germline V gene sequence: CDR1 SGHNT, CDR2 YENEEA. This CDR3 reads CASSLGLAGGGYNEQFF. CDR3 DNA: TGTGCCAGCAGCTTAGGACTAGCGGGGGGTGGCTACAATGAGCAGTTCTTC.

J is TRBJ2-3 and V is TRBV20-1; tentative D call: TRBD2 (5 bases). Germline lookup yields CDR1 DFQATT and CDR2 SNEGSKA (reference sequence). This CDR3 region has 14 residues. V was pared by 3 bases and J by 1 base, with 11 bases between. The CDR3 region has the DNA TGCAGTGCTAGTAGGGAGTTTGGCACAGATACGCAGTATTTT. The encoded protein is CSASREFGTDTQYF.

J is TRBJ2-7 and V is TRBV7-2, with D maybe TRBD1 (6 bases). V was clipped by 4 bases and J by 6 bases, with 13 bases between them. This CDR3 comprises 13 residues. Germline V gives CDR1 SGHTA, CDR2 FQGNSA. CDR3 sequence: CASSSGTWGEQYF. CDR3 nucleotides: TGTGCCAGCAGCTCCGGGACATGGGGCGAGCAGTACTTC.

This rearrangement joins TRBV5-4 to TRBJ1-2, with TRBD1 as a possible D gene (5 bases). V shed 9 bases and J shed 6 bases, with 24 bases lying between them. The CDR3 has 15 amino acids. Germline CDR1 reads SGHNT; CDR2 reads YYREEE (reference sequence). Written as DNA, the CDR3 is TGTGCCACCAGTGAGCCTCCGGGGGGGAGAGATGGCTACACCTTC. Translating it yields CATSEPPGGRDGYTF.